This TCR beta chain was captured by sequencing in a study of OX40 agonist ivuxolimab in advanced cancers. Some clones are missing from TCRdb's copy, which holds only in-frame ones; the method was immunoSEQ multiplex PCR. The sample lists 130,000 or so clones; 93% were seen once. Per germline, CDR1 MNHEY and CDR2 SVGAGI. Between the trimmed V and J ends, which lost 2 bases and 1 base, there was a span of 11 bases. The CDR3 totals 15 residues. The sequence was obtained from an adult with an advanced solid tumor such as melanoma, head and neck, liver or kidney cancer. This specimen was CD4+ or CD8+ T cells sorted from blood, taken in a trial of the OX40 agonist ivuxolimab. The chain links TRBV6-5 to TRBJ1-1; unclear D gene. The CDR3 here is CASSYGQSSNTEAFF. CDR3 nucleotides: TGTGCCAGCAGTTACGGTCAGTCATCGAACACTGAAGCTTTCTTT.